Listed below are T cell receptor beta chains from one sample, sequenced in a study of CD8 T cells in Susac syndrome. A single record per CDR3 protein comes from TCRdb applying MiXCR to the immunoSEQ multiplex PCR reads. This table has more than 95,000 distinct CDR3 sequences, about 94% appearing once. The sequenced sample was CD8+ T cells from PBMCs. These TCRs come from a human donor with Susac syndrome. Each CDR3 is given without its conserved first and last residue. The order of the fields is CDR3 length, D gene, V gene, J gene, CDR3 protein. The D gene is left open where the match is weak.

CDR3 length: 12
D gene: NA
V gene: TRBV5-1
J gene: TRBJ2-1
CDR3 protein: ASSSWGTDNEQF

CDR3 length: 11
D gene: NA
V gene: TRBV27
J gene: TRBJ2-1
CDR3 protein: ASSPGTINEQF

CDR3 length: 13
D gene: TRBD2
V gene: TRBV4-2
J gene: TRBJ2-3
CDR3 protein: ATSAAGPHTDTQY

CDR3 length: 15
D gene: NA
V gene: TRBV4-3
J gene: TRBJ2-7
CDR3 protein: ASSQDSLQRQADEQY

CDR3 length: 11
D gene: NA
V gene: TRBV5-4
J gene: TRBJ2-3
CDR3 protein: ASSFRGGDTQY

CDR3 length: 10
D gene: NA
V gene: TRBV4-1
J gene: TRBJ2-1
CDR3 protein: ASGQGAGEQF

CDR3 length: 12
D gene: NA
V gene: TRBV12-3/TRBV12-4
J gene: TRBJ1-5
CDR3 protein: ASKLGGGNQPQH

CDR3 length: 10
D gene: NA
V gene: TRBV6-5
J gene: TRBJ1-1
CDR3 protein: ASSYTGAEAF

CDR3 length: 10
D gene: NA
V gene: TRBV20-1
J gene: TRBJ1-2
CDR3 protein: SAREGDRGYT

CDR3 length: 14
D gene: TRBD1
V gene: TRBV9
J gene: TRBJ2-7
CDR3 protein: ASSAKAGTGTYEQY

CDR3 length: 13
D gene: TRBD1
V gene: TRBV27
J gene: TRBJ2-3
CDR3 protein: ASSRTRQGADTQY

CDR3 length: 12
D gene: TRBD2
V gene: TRBV20-1
J gene: TRBJ2-1
CDR3 protein: SAGAGRGGNEQF

CDR3 length: 11
D gene: NA
V gene: TRBV30
J gene: TRBJ1-1
CDR3 protein: AWTNGDGTEAF

CDR3 length: 13
D gene: NA
V gene: TRBV13
J gene: TRBJ1-1
CDR3 protein: ASSLDLGSGTEAF

CDR3 length: 13
D gene: NA
V gene: TRBV30
J gene: TRBJ2-1
CDR3 protein: AWTKAIQGGNEQF

CDR3 length: 14
D gene: TRBD1
V gene: TRBV3-1
J gene: TRBJ2-2
CDR3 protein: ASSRSGTGHTGELF

CDR3 length: 14
D gene: NA
V gene: TRBV19
J gene: TRBJ2-5
CDR3 protein: ASSISLDLYQETQY

CDR3 length: 14
D gene: TRBD1
V gene: TRBV7-9
J gene: TRBJ2-2
CDR3 protein: ASSPSWGTGDGELF

CDR3 length: 13
D gene: TRBD1
V gene: TRBV2
J gene: TRBJ2-7
CDR3 protein: ASSAGTGSSYEQY

CDR3 length: 14
D gene: TRBD1
V gene: TRBV18
J gene: TRBJ2-1
CDR3 protein: ASSPEGQGAYNEQF

CDR3 length: 13
D gene: TRBD1
V gene: TRBV4-1
J gene: TRBJ2-1
CDR3 protein: ASSPAGTGGDEQF

CDR3 length: 12
D gene: NA
V gene: TRBV20-1
J gene: TRBJ2-1
CDR3 protein: SAFTGGDYNEQF

CDR3 length: 11
D gene: NA
V gene: TRBV4-1
J gene: TRBJ2-5
CDR3 protein: ASSLGTPETQY

CDR3 length: 10
D gene: NA
V gene: TRBV12-3/TRBV12-4
J gene: TRBJ2-7
CDR3 protein: ASSFSFHEQY

CDR3 length: 13
D gene: TRBD2
V gene: TRBV28
J gene: TRBJ2-7
CDR3 protein: ASSFPRGGFDEQY

CDR3 length: 11
D gene: NA
V gene: TRBV9
J gene: TRBJ2-1
CDR3 protein: ASSVDSFNEQF

CDR3 length: 15
D gene: NA
V gene: TRBV3-1
J gene: TRBJ1-2
CDR3 protein: ASSQDAGALNNYGYT

CDR3 length: 13
D gene: NA
V gene: TRBV9
J gene: TRBJ2-1
CDR3 protein: ASSVDVPSYNEQF

CDR3 length: 12
D gene: TRBD2
V gene: TRBV4-1
J gene: TRBJ2-7
CDR3 protein: ASSQDSSGSEQY

CDR3 length: 14
D gene: TRBD1
V gene: TRBV7-9
J gene: TRBJ2-7
CDR3 protein: ASSLGPDRNSYEQY

CDR3 length: 12
D gene: NA
V gene: TRBV9
J gene: TRBJ2-4
CDR3 protein: ASSDTSAKNIQY

CDR3 length: 12
D gene: TRBD2
V gene: TRBV20-1
J gene: TRBJ2-1
CDR3 protein: SARDMRLAGEQF

CDR3 length: 13
D gene: NA
V gene: TRBV27
J gene: NA
CDR3 protein: ASSPRLAYTDTQH

CDR3 length: 11
D gene: NA
V gene: TRBV11-2
J gene: TRBJ2-1
CDR3 protein: ASTEGDNNEQF

CDR3 length: 11
D gene: TRBD1
V gene: TRBV29-1
J gene: TRBJ2-7
CDR3 protein: SVPGTGKYEQY

CDR3 length: 12
D gene: TRBD1
V gene: TRBV5-4
J gene: TRBJ2-7
CDR3 protein: ASSFGDRTYEQY

CDR3 length: 11
D gene: NA
V gene: TRBV7-9
J gene: TRBJ2-7
CDR3 protein: ASGTGVSYEQY

CDR3 length: 15
D gene: TRBD2
V gene: TRBV24-1
J gene: TRBJ2-3
CDR3 protein: ATSDTIAGDRTDTQY

CDR3 length: 13
D gene: NA
V gene: TRBV6-5
J gene: TRBJ2-7
CDR3 protein: ATKPGQGFTYEQY

CDR3 length: 13
D gene: TRBD1
V gene: TRBV7-8
J gene: TRBJ1-1
CDR3 protein: ASSGPGQMNTEAF

CDR3 length: 15
D gene: TRBD1
V gene: TRBV7-9
J gene: TRBJ2-7
CDR3 protein: ASSSKAGQGNFYEQY